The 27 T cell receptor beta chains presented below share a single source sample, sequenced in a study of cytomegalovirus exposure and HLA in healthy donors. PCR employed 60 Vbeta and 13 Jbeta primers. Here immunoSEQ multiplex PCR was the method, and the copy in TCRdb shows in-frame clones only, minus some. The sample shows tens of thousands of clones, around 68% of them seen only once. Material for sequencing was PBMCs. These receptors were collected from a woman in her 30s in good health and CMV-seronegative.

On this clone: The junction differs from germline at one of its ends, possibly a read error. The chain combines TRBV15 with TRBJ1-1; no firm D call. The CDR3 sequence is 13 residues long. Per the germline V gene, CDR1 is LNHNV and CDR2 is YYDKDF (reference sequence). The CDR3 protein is CATGRGVSTEAFF. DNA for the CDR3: TGTGCCACCGGCAGAGGAGTCTCGACTGAAGCTTTCTTT.

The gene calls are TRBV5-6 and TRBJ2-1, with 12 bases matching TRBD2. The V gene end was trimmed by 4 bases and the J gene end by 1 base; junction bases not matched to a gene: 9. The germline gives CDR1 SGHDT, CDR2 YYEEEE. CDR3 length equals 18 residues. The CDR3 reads CASSPLAGGQVSYNEQFF. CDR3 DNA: TGTGCCAGCAGCCCTCTAGCGGGGGGGCAGGTGTCCTACAATGAGCAGTTCTTC. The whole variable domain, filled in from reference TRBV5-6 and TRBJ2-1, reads DAGVTQSPTHLIKTRGQQVTLRCSPKSGHDTVSWYQQALGQGPQFIFQYYEEEERQRGNFPDRFSGHQFPNYSSELNVNALLLGDSALYLCASSPLAGGQVSYNEQFFGPGTRLTVL.

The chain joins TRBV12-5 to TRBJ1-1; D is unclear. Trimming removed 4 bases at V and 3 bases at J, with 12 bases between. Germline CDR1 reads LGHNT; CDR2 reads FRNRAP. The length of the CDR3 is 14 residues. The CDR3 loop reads CASGSGQEDTEAFF. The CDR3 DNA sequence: TGTGCTAGTGGTTCGGGCCAGGAGGACACTGAAGCTTTCTTT. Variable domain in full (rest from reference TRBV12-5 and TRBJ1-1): DARVTQTPRHKVTEMGQEVTMRCQPILGHNTVFWYRQTMMQGLELLAYFRNRAPLDDSGMPKDRFSAEMPDATLATLKIQPSEPRDSAVYFCASGSGQEDTEAFFGQGTRLTVV.

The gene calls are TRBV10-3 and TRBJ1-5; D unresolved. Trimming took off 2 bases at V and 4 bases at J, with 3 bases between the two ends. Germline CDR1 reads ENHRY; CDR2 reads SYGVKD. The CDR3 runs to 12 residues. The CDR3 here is CAISERNQPQHF. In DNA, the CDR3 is TGTGCCATCAGTGAGCGGAATCAGCCCCAGCATTTT.

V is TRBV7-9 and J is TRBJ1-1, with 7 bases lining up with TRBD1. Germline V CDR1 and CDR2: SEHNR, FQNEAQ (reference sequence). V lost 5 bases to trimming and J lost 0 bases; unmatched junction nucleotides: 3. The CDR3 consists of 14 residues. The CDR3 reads CASSDGTVNTEAFF. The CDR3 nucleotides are TGTGCCAGCAGCGACGGGACAGTGAACACTGAAGCTTTCTTT.

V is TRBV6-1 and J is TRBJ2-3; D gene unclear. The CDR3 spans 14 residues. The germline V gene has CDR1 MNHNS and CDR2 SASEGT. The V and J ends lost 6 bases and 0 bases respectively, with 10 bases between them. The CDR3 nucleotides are TGTGCCAGCAGACCGTGGGCTAGCACAGATACGCAGTATTTT. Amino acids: CASRPWASTDTQYF.

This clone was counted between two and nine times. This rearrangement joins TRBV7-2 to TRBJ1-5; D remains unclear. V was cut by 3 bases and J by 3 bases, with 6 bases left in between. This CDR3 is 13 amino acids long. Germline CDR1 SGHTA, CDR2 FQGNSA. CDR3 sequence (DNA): TGTGCCAGCAGCTTTGCAGTCAATCAGCCCCAGCATTTT. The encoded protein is CASSFAVNQPQHF. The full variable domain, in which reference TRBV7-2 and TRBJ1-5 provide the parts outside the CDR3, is GAGVSQSPSNKVTEKGKDVELRCDPISGHTALYWYRQSLGQGLEFLIYFQGNSAPDKSGLPSDRFSAERTGGSVSTLTIQRTQQEDSAVYLCASSFAVNQPQHFGDGTRLSIL.

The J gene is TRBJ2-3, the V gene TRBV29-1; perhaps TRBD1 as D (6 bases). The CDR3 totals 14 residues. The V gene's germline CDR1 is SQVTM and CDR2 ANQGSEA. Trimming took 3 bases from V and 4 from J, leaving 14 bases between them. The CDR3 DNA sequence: TGCAGCGTTGAGGTGACAGGTTCGGCAGATACGCAGTATTTT. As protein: CSVEVTGSADTQYF.

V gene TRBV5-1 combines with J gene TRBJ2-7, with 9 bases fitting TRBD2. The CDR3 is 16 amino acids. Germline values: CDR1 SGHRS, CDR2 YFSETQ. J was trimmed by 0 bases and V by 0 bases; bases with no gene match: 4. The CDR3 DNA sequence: TGCGCCAGCAGCTTGGGTTGGACTAGCGACTCCTACGAGCAGTACTTC. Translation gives CASSLGWTSDSYEQYF.

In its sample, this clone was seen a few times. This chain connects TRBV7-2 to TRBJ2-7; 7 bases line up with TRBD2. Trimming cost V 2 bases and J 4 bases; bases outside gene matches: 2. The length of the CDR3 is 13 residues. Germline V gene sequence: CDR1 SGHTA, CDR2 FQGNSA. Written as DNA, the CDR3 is TGTGCCAGCAGCTTACAGCGGGGTTACGAGCAGTACTTC. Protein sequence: CASSLQRGYEQYF.

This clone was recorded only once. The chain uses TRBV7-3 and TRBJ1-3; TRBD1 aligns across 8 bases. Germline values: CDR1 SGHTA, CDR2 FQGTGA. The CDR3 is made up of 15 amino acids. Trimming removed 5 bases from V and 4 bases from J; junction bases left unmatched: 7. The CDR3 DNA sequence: TGTGCCAGCAGCCCAACAGGGGGTTCCGGAAACACCATATATTTT. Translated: CASSPTGGSGNTIYF.

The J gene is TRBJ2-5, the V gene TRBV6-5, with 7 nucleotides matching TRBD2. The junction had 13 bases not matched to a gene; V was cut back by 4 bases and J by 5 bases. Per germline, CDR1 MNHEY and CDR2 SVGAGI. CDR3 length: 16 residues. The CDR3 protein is CASSSGWDYTRETQYF. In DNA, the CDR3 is TGTGCCAGCAGTTCGGGCTGGGACTACACCCGGGAGACCCAGTACTTC.

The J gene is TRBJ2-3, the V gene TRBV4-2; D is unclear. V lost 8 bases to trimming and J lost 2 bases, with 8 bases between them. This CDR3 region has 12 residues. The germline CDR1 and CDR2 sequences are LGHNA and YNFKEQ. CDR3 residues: CASLGPTDTQYF. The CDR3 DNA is TGTGCCAGCCTAGGCCCCACAGATACGCAGTATTTT.

The CDR3 sequence: CATLKGLGEKLFF. The CDR3, as DNA: TGTGCCACCCTTAAGGGACTTGGTGAAAAACTGTTTTTT. This sequence joins TRBV28 and TRBJ1-4; D perhaps matches TRBD1 (5 bases). The germline V gene has CDR1 MDHEN and CDR2 SYDVKM. Trimming took off 10 bases at V and 7 bases at J, with 16 bases between the two ends. The CDR3 totals 13 residues. Full variable domain (rest looked up from reference TRBV28 and TRBJ1-4): DVKVTQSSRYLVKRTGEKVFLECVQDMDHENMFWYRQDPGLGLRLIYFSYDVKMKEKGDIPEGYSVSREKKERFSLILESASTNQTSMYLCATLKGLGEKLFFGSGTQLSVL.

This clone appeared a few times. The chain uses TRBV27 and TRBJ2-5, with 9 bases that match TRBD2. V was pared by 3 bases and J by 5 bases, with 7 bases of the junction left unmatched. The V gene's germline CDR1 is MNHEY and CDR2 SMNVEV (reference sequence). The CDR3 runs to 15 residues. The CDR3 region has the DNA TGTGCCAGCAGTTTTAAGAGCGGGAGGTTGGAGACCCAGTACTTC. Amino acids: CASSFKSGRLETQYF.

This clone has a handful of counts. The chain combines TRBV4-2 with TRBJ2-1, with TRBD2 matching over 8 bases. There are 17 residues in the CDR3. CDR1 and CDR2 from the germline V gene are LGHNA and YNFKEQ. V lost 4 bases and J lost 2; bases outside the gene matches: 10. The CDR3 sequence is CASSLLIAGTTYNEQFF. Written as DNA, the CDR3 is TGTGCCAGCAGCCTGTTAATAGCGGGGACGACCTACAATGAGCAGTTCTTC.

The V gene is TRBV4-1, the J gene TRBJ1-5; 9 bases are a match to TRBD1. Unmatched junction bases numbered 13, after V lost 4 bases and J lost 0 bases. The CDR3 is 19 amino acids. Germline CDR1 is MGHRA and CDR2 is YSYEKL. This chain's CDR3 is CASSPPRTGDLYSNQPQHF. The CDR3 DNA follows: TGCGCCAGCAGCCCCCCAAGGACAGGGGACCTCTATAGCAATCAGCCCCAGCATTTT.

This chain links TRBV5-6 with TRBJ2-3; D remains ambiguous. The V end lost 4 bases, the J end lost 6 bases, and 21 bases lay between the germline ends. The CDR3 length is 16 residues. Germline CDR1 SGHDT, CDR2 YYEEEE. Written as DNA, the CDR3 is TGTGCCAGCAGCCCTCTCTTCGAGTCCCTCGGGGATACGCAGTATTTT. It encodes CASSPLFESLGDTQYF.

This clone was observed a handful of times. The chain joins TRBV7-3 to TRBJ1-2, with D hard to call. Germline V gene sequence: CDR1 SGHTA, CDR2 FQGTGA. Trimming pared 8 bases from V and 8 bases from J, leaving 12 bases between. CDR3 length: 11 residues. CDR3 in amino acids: CASRAGIGYTF. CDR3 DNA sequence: TGTGCCAGCCGGGCGGGGATAGGCTACACCTTC.

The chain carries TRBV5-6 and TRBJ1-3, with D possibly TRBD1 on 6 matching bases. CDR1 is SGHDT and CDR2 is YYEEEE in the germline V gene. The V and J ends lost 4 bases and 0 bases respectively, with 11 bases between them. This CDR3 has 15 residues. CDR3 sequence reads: CASSHRALSGNTIYF. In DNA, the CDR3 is TGTGCCAGCAGCCACAGGGCCCTCTCTGGAAACACCATATATTTT.

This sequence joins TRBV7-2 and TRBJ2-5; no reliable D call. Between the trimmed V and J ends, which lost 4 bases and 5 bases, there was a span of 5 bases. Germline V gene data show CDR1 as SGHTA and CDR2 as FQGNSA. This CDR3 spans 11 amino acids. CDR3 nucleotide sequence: TGTGCCAGCAGCTCCGTGGAGACCCAGTACTTC. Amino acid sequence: CASSSVETQYF.

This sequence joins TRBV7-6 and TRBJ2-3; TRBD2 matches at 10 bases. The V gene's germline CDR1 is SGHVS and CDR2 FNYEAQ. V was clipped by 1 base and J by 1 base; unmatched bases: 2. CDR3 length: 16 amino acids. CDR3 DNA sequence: TGTGCCAGCAGCTTAGGGCTAGCGGGGGGCACAGATACGCAGTATTTT. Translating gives CASSLGLAGGTDTQYF.

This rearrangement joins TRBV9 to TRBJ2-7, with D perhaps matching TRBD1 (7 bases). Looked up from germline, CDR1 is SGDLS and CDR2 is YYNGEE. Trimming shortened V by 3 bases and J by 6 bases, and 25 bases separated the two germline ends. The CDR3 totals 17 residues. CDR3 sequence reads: CASSAGLGFQGGGEQYF. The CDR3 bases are TGTGCCAGCAGCGCCGGGTTAGGTTTCCAGGGGGGTGGCGAGCAGTACTTC.

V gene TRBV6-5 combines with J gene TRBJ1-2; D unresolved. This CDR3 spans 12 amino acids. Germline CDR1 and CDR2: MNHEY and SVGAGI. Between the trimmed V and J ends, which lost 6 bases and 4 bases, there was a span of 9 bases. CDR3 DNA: TGTGCCAGCAGGGGAGGGTTCTATGGCTACACCTTC. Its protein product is CASRGGFYGYTF.

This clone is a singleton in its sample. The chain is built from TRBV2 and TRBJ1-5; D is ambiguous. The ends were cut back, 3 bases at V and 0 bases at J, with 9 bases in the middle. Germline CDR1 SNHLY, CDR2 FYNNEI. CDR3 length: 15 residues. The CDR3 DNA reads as TGTGCCAGCAGTGATTGGCAAAATAGCAATCAGCCCCAGCATTTT. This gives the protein CASSDWQNSNQPQHF. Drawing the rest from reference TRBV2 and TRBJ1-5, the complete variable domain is EPEVTQTPSHQVTQMGQEVILRCVPISNHLYFYWYRQILGQKVEFLVSFYNNEISEKSEIFDDQFSVERPDGSNFTLKIRSTKLEDSAMYFCASSDWQNSNQPQHFGDGTRLSIL.

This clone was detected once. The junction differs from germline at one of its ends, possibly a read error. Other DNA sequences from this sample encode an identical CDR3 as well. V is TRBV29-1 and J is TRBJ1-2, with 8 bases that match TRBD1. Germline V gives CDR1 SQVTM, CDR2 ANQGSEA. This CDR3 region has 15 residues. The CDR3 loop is CSVEVVRTGIDGYTF. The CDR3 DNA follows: TGCAGCGTTGAAGTGGTCAGGACAGGGATCGATGGGTACACCTTC.

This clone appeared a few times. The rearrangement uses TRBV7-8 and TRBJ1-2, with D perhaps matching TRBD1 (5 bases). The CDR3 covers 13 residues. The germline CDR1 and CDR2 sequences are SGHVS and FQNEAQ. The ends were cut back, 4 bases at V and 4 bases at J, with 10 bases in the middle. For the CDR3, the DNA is TGTGCCAGCAGCTCAAGACAGACCTATGGCTACACCTTC. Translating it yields CASSSRQTYGYTF.